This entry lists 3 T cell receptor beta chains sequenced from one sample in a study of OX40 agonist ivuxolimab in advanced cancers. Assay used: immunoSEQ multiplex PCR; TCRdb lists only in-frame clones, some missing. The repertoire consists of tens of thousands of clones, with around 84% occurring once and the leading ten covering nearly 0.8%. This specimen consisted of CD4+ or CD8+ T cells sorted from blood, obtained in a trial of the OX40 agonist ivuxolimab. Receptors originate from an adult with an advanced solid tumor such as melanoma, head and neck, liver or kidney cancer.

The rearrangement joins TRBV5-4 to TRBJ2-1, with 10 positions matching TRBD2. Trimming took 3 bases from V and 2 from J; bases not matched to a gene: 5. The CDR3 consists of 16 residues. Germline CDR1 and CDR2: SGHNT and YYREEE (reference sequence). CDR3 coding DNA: TGTGCCAGCAGCTCCCGTCTAGCGGGGGCCTACAATGAGCAGTTCTTC. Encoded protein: CASSSRLAGAYNEQFF. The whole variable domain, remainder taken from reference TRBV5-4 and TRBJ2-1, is ETGVTQSPTHLIKTRGQQVTLRCSSQSGHNTVSWYQQALGQGPQFIFQYYREEENGRGNFPPRFSGLQFPNYSSELNVNALELDDSALYLCASSSRLAGAYNEQFFGPGTRLTVL.

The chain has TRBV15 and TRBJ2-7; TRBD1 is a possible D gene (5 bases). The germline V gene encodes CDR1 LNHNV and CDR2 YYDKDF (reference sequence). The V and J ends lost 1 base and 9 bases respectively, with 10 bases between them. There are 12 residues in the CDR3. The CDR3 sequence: CATSRVGAAQYF. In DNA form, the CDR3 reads TGTGCCACCAGCAGAGTAGGGGCAGCGCAGTACTTC. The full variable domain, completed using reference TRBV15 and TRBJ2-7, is DAMVIQNPRYQVTQFGKPVTLSCSQTLNHNVMYWYQQKSSQAPKLLFHYYDKDFNNEADTPDNFQSRRPNTSFCFLDIRSPGLGDTAMYLCATSRVGAAQYFGPGTRLTVT.

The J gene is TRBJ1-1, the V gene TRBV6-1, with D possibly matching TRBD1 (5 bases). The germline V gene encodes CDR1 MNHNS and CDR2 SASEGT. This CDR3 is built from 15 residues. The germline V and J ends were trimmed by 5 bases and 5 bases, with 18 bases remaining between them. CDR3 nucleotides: TGTGCCAGCAGTCTCCCTCCCAGGGTAGTGACTGAAGCTTTCTTT. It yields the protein CASSLPPRVVTEAFF.